This T cell receptor (beta chain) was recorded in a study of identical twins. Study results and caveats: Memory repertoires showed no such pattern, whereas abundant cord blood beta clonotypes carried fewer insertions. Twins shared out-of-frame alpha sequences with excess low generation probability. Twins showed weaker excess sharing in their beta out-of-frame sequences. Cross-sectional statistics, not tracking of the same donors, supported the conclusions.

V gave up 8 bases and J gave up 4 bases; unmatched junction bases: 4. This CDR3 is 11 amino acids long. Germline assignment: CDR1 SQVTM and CDR2 ANQGSEA. In the case of this clonotype: Its matching antigen is unknown.

TCRdb re-analysed the 5' RACE reads in MiXCR, keeping a single row per CDR3 protein. The sample includes around 490,000 distinct CDR3 sequences, about 15% of them seen just once. These data also featured in a second study, about yellow fever vaccine responses in identical twins.

This clonotype was obtained from a woman between 18 and 29 years old in good health. Material: CD4+ T cells sorted from blood. The rearrangement uses TRBV29-1 and TRBJ1-2, with 7 bases matching TRBD1. CDR3 sequence (DNA): TGCAGCACAGGGACAGTCTATGGCTACACCTTC. The encoded protein is CSTGTVYGYTF.